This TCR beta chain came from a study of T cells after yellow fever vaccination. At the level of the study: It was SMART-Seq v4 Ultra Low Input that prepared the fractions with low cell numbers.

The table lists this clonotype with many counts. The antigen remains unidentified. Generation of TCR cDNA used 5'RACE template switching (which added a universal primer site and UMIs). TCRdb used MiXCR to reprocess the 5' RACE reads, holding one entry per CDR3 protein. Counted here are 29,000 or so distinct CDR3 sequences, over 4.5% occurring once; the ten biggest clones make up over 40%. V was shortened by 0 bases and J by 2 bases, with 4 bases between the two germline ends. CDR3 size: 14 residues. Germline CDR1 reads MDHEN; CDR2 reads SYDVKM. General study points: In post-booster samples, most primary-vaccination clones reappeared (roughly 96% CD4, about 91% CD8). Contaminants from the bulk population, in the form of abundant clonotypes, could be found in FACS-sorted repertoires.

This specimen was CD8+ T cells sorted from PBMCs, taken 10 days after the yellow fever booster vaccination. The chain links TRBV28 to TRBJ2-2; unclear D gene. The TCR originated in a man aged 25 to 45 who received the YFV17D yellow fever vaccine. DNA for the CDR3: TGTGCCAGCAGTTTATGGGGTAACACCGGGGAGCTGTTTTTT. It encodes CASSLWGNTGELFF. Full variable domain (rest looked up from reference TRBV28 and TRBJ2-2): DVKVTQSSRYLVKRTGEKVFLECVQDMDHENMFWYRQDPGLGLRLIYFSYDVKMKEKGDIPEGYSVSREKKERFSLILESASTNQTSMYLCASSLWGNTGELFFGEGSRLTVL.